These 25 T cell receptor beta chains originate from one sample sequenced in a study of cytomegalovirus exposure and HLA in healthy donors. Both 60 Vbeta primers and 13 Jbeta primers went into the PCR. Sequencing used immunoSEQ multiplex PCR; TCRdb keeps in-frame clones, though not all of them. Here the sample spans 90,000 to 110,000 clones, around 70% being singletons. The source material was PBMCs. The receptors derive from a man between 40 and 49 years old in good health and CMV-seronegative.

The rearrangement links TRBV28 to TRBJ1-3; D possibly corresponds to TRBD1 (5 bases). Germline values: CDR1 MDHEN, CDR2 SYDVKM. V gave up 0 bases and J gave up 0 bases, with 9 bases separating them. The CDR3 contains 16 residues. The CDR3 reads CASSLWVGGSGNTIYF. CDR3 nucleotides: TGTGCCAGCAGTTTATGGGTGGGGGGCTCTGGAAACACCATATATTTT.

The chain is built from TRBV4-2 and TRBJ2-7; TRBD1 agrees at 11 bases. Germline V gene data show CDR1 as LGHNA and CDR2 as YNFKEQ. The CDR3 has 14 residues. The trim removed 3 bases at V and 5 bases at J, leaving 3 bases unmatched. The CDR3 here is CASSQGTGGNEQYF. The CDR3 DNA is TGTGCCAGCAGCCAGGGGACAGGGGGTAACGAGCAGTACTTC.

The genes are TRBV6-1 and TRBJ2-3, with TRBD1 matching 8 bases. The CDR3 covers 15 residues. Germline V gene lookup returns CDR1 MNHNS and CDR2 SASEGT. After removal of 7 bases from V and 2 bases from J, the junction contained 8 bases not matched to a gene. The CDR3 DNA is TGTGCCAGCAATAGACAGGGGCGGAACACAGATACGCAGTATTTT. As protein: CASNRQGRNTDTQYF.

V and J are TRBV5-8 and TRBJ1-5, with 8 positions matching TRBD1. With V trimmed by 2 bases and J by 3 bases, 7 bases remained unmatched. The CDR3 runs to 16 residues. Germline V CDR1 and CDR2: SGHTS, YDEGEE. CDR3 protein: CASSFGQGAYNQPQHF. The DNA for the CDR3 is TGTGCCAGCAGCTTTGGTCAGGGGGCCTACAATCAGCCCCAGCATTTT.

Of note for this clone: Other nucleotide sequences in the sample specify the same CDR3. V usage is TRBV5-1 and J usage is TRBJ1-1, with D perhaps matching TRBD1 (6 bases). The V end was cut by 4 bases, the J end by 0 bases, with 22 bases between. From germline, CDR1 is SGHRS and CDR2 YFSETQ. The CDR3 has 18 residues. Written as DNA, the CDR3 is TGCGCCAGCAGCCAGACTCCGGGATTAGGGACACTGAACACTGAAGCTTTCTTT. Translation: CASSQTPGLGTLNTEAFF.

Points on this clone: At one end, the junction sequence differs from germline, possibly due to a read error. This chain joins TRBV7-7 and TRBJ2-1; D not certain. The CDR3 contains 15 residues. Germline V gene data show CDR1 as SSHAT and CDR2 as FNYEAQ (reference sequence). The CDR3 DNA reads as TGTGCTAGCAGCCCTTCCTTGAGCTCCTACAATGAGCAGTTCTTC. This sequence encodes CASSPSLSSYNEQFF.

The V call is TRBV4-1, the J call TRBJ2-2; possible D gene TRBD2, 7 bases. CDR3 size: 17 residues. V gave up 4 bases and J gave up 3 bases, with 18 bases separating them. CDR1 is MGHRA, CDR2 YSYEKL, per germline. CDR3 nucleotide sequence: TGCGCCAGCAGCCCCCGACTCCCGGGGGGCGACACCGGGGAGCTGTTTTTT. Protein product: CASSPRLPGGDTGELFF.

V and J are TRBV6-6 and TRBJ2-2, with 11 bases matching TRBD2. The CDR3 is made up of 15 amino acids. V lost 7 bases to trimming and J lost 2 bases; unmatched junction nucleotides: 3. Per the germline V gene, CDR1 is MNHNY and CDR2 is SVGAGI (reference sequence). The CDR3 spells CASIGTSGNTGELFF. CDR3 bases: TGTGCCAGCATCGGGACTAGCGGAAACACCGGGGAGCTGTTTTTT.

This chain joins TRBV6-5 and TRBJ2-7; a weak D match, TRBD1 (5 bases). CDR3 length: 13 amino acids. V lost 6 bases to trimming and J lost 4 bases, with 13 bases between them. The germline V gene encodes CDR1 MNHEY and CDR2 SVGAGI. This CDR3 reads CASRYDGQYEQYF. The DNA for the CDR3 is TGTGCCAGCAGATACGACGGACAATACGAGCAGTACTTC.

The chain combines TRBV9 with TRBJ1-1; the D is unclear. CDR1 is SGDLS and CDR2 is YYNGEE in the germline V gene. The CDR3 totals 14 residues. Trimming took 0 bases from V and 0 from J, leaving 6 bases between them. The CDR3 region is CASSVAQLNTEAFF. The CDR3 nucleotides read TGTGCCAGCAGCGTAGCCCAGTTGAACACTGAAGCTTTCTTT.

The chain has TRBV13 and TRBJ2-2; perhaps TRBD2 as D (6 bases). Trimming removed 8 bases at V and 5 bases at J, with 12 bases between. The CDR3 extends over 13 amino acids. CDR1 PRHDT and CDR2 FYEKMQ come from the germline V gene (reference sequence). The CDR3 nucleotides are TGTGCCAGCGGGACGCGGGGTACCGGGGAGCTGTTTTTT. Translated, it gives CASGTRGTGELFF.

The V and J genes are TRBV5-4 and TRBJ2-7; D is perhaps TRBD2 (5 bases). The ends were cut back, 3 bases at V and 4 bases at J, with 11 bases in the middle. There are 13 residues in the CDR3. CDR1 and CDR2 from the germline V gene are SGHNT and YYREEE (reference sequence). The CDR3 coding sequence is TGTGCCAGCAGCTCCCCCCCGGGGTACGAGCAGTACTTC. Translated: CASSSPPGYEQYF.

This chain links TRBV27 with TRBJ1-5; maybe TRBD1 (6 bases). The CDR3 sequence is 14 residues long. Germline CDR1 and CDR2: MNHEY and SMNVEV (reference sequence). V lost 4 bases and J lost 2, with 9 bases in between. CDR3 protein: CASSSGAGNQPQHF. The CDR3 DNA sequence: TGTGCCAGCAGTTCAGGGGCTGGCAATCAGCCCCAGCATTTT.

The chain couples TRBV28 to TRBJ1-2; weak D call: TRBD1 (5 bases). From germline, CDR1 is MDHEN and CDR2 SYDVKM. V dropped 6 bases and J dropped 8 bases, with 13 bases sitting between them. CDR3 length: 12 amino acids. CDR3 in amino acids: CASSPTALGYTF. CDR3 nucleotides: TGTGCCAGCAGCCCGACAGCGCTGGGCTACACCTTC.

The chain couples TRBV4-3 to TRBJ2-2; weak D call: TRBD2 (6 bases). The CDR3 totals 16 residues. Per the germline V gene, CDR1 is LGHNA and CDR2 is YSLEER. V lost 4 bases and J lost 5, with 17 bases in between. CDR3 sequence (DNA): TGCGCCAGCAGCCCCGCCGGGCGGGGCTGGACCGGGGAGCTGTTTTTT. Its protein product is CASSPAGRGWTGELFF.

The chain uses TRBV5-1 and TRBJ2-1; 13 bases fit TRBD2. The CDR3 extends over 15 amino acids. V lost 4 bases to trimming and J lost 4 bases; unmatched junction nucleotides: 2. The germline gives CDR1 SGHRS, CDR2 YFSETQ. The CDR3 reads CASSQLAGGYNEQFF. Written as DNA, the CDR3 is TGCGCCAGCAGCCAACTAGCGGGAGGGTACAATGAGCAGTTCTTC.

The table lists this clone with a count of one. The chain has TRBV30 and TRBJ1-2; weak D call: TRBD1 (5 bases). Trimming took off 0 bases at V and 6 bases at J, with 11 bases between the two ends. This CDR3 is built from 13 residues. Germline assignment: CDR1 GTSNPN and CDR2 SVGIG (reference sequence). CDR3 DNA sequence: TGTGCCTGGAGTGTTAGGGGAAAGGATGGCTACACCTTC. This encodes CAWSVRGKDGYTF.

This clone was recorded only once. V and J are TRBV2 and TRBJ1-2; D is undetermined. CDR1 SNHLY and CDR2 FYNNEI come from the germline V gene. CDR3 length: 13 amino acids. The V and J ends lost 6 bases and 8 bases respectively, with 16 bases between them. The CDR3 DNA follows: TGTGCCAGCAGCCTTGCGGAGGCAGAGGGCTACACCTTC. Translating it yields CASSLAEAEGYTF.

The chain recombines TRBV28 with TRBJ1-6; 8 bases are a match to TRBD1. This CDR3 is built from 15 residues. J gave up 5 bases and V 0 bases, and 0 bases lay outside the gene matches. Looked up from germline, CDR1 is MDHEN and CDR2 is SYDVKM. The CDR3 here is CASSLWTGDNSPLHF. CDR3 in DNA: TGTGCCAGCAGTTTATGGACAGGGGATAATTCACCCCTCCACTTT.

The chain combines TRBV10-1 with TRBJ2-2, with 7 positions matching TRBD2. The CDR3 runs 17 residues. Per the germline V gene, CDR1 is WNHNN and CDR2 is SYGVQD (reference sequence). V trimming: 2 bases; J trimming: 1 base; junction bases outside the gene matches: 7. This CDR3 is CASSEVGGPQNTGELFF. As DNA, the CDR3 is TGCGCCAGCAGTGAGGTGGGAGGGCCCCAGAACACCGGGGAGCTGTTTTTT.

The gene calls are TRBV2 and TRBJ2-7, with D possibly being TRBD1 (6 bases). Germline-derived CDR1 and CDR2 are SNHLY and FYNNEI. V was trimmed by 3 bases and J by 0 bases, leaving 12 bases between them. The CDR3 consists of 15 residues. The chain's CDR3 is CASSDGDTTSYEQYF. CDR3 nucleotides: TGTGCCAGCAGTGACGGGGACACAACCTCCTACGAGCAGTACTTC.

This clone was seen more than once but under ten times. The chain carries TRBV5-6 and TRBJ1-1; 9 bases agree with TRBD1. This CDR3 has 11 amino acids. CDR1 SGHDT and CDR2 YYEEEE come from the germline V gene. V shed 4 bases and J 11 bases; nucleotides not matched to a gene: 3. The CDR3 reads CASSGDRAAFF. The CDR3, as DNA: TGTGCCAGCAGCGGGGACAGGGCCGCTTTCTTT. Based on the CDR3 plus reference TRBV5-6 and TRBJ1-1, the full variable domain is DAGVTQSPTHLIKTRGQQVTLRCSPKSGHDTVSWYQQALGQGPQFIFQYYEEEERQRGNFPDRFSGHQFPNYSSELNVNALLLGDSALYLCASSGDRAAFFGQGTRLTVV.

This sequence joins TRBV9 and TRBJ2-1; 9 bases agree with TRBD1. The CDR3 is made up of 15 amino acids. CDR1 and CDR2 from the germline V gene are SGDLS and YYNGEE. Trimming at V came to 4 bases and at J to 3 bases, leaving 5 bases not matched to a gene. The CDR3 here is CASSSRTGVYNEQFF. In DNA form, the CDR3 reads TGTGCCAGCAGCTCGCGGACAGGGGTCTACAATGAGCAGTTCTTC.

The V call is TRBV6-5, the J call TRBJ2-7; D is possibly TRBD1 (6 bases). This CDR3 region has 16 residues. CDR1 and CDR2 (germline): MNHEY, SVGAGI. Trimming left V 0 bases short and J 5 bases short, with 17 bases between. This CDR3 reads CASSYSTTGRMNEQYF. In DNA, the CDR3 is TGTGCCAGCAGTTACTCGACAACAGGGAGAATGAACGAGCAGTACTTC.

The chain links TRBV27 to TRBJ2-2; 7 bases are shared with TRBD1. The trim removed 4 bases at V and 7 bases at J, leaving 9 bases unmatched. CDR3 length: 15 amino acids. Germline CDR1 MNHEY, CDR2 SMNVEV (reference sequence). The CDR3 spells CASSSRDSTVGELFF. The CDR3 nucleotides are TGTGCCAGCAGTTCCCGGGACAGCACCGTCGGGGAGCTGTTTTTT.